The 11 T cell receptor beta chains below come from one sample, sequenced in a study of shared clonotypes between healthy human individuals (dated by TCRdb to 2020 to 2021). Libraries were built with the immunoSEQ multiplex PCR assay. Here the immuneACCESS table is served through TCRdb, limited to in-frame sequences with V and J called. Missing clones are a known gap in these copies; in checked studies unresolved V genes cover under half, and the rest lacks a known reason. Within this sample are roughly 2 million clones, with just under 95% of them counted one time only. Jointly, the top ten make up about 1.1% of the sample. CD8 naive samples consisted of CD45RO-negative cells that were positively selected for CCR7, yielding a CD45RA+CCR7+ population without TemRA cells. Specimen: naive CD8+ T cells sorted from blood. This specimen's cell subset or site label, interpreted: CD45RA+CCR7+. Receptors were obtained from a young man in good health.

The rearrangement links TRBV11-2 to TRBJ2-5; 7 nucleotides match TRBD1. V lost 5 bases to trimming and J lost 2 bases; unmatched junction nucleotides: 5. The germline CDR1 and CDR2 sequences are SGHAT and FQNNGV. The CDR3 extends over 14 amino acids. CDR3 sequence (DNA): TGTGCCAGCAGCCCCTGGGACAGTCAAGAGACCCAGTACTTC. This translates into CASSPWDSQETQYF.

J is TRBJ2-2 and V is TRBV9; D is perhaps TRBD1 or TRBD2 (5 bases each). Trimming removed 2 bases at V and 5 bases at J, with 16 bases between. Germline values: CDR1 SGDLS, CDR2 YYNGEE. CDR3 length: 16 amino acids. The CDR3 nucleotides read TGTGCCAGCAGCGTGTTCGGGACCTCTGGGACCGGGGAGCTGTTTTTT. Its translation is CASSVFGTSGTGELFF.

The genes are TRBV15 and TRBJ2-7; D gene ambiguous. The CDR3 spans 13 residues. Germline values: CDR1 LNHNV, CDR2 YYDKDF (reference sequence). V lost 3 bases and J 2 bases, leaving 8 bases between the germline ends. For the CDR3, the DNA is TGTGCCACCAGCAGCAGACCCCCCTACGAGCAGTACTTC. It is translated as CATSSRPPYEQYF. Together with reference TRBV15 and TRBJ2-7, the CDR3 gives the full variable domain: DAMVIQNPRYQVTQFGKPVTLSCSQTLNHNVMYWYQQKSSQAPKLLFHYYDKDFNNEADTPDNFQSRRPNTSFCFLDIRSPGLGDTAMYLCATSSRPPYEQYFGPGTRLTVT.

J is TRBJ2-2 and V is TRBV18, with D perhaps TRBD1 (6 bases). The CDR3 covers 16 residues. V gave up 3 bases and J gave up 2 bases, with 13 bases separating them. The germline gives CDR1 KGHSH, CDR2 LQKENI. CDR3 sequence (DNA): TGTGCCAGCTCACCTGAGGCAGGGGATAACACCGGGGAGCTGTTTTTT. It codes for CASSPEAGDNTGELFF. Supplemented by reference TRBV18 and TRBJ2-2, the full variable domain reads NAGVMQNPRHLVRRRGQEARLRCSPMKGHSHVYWYRQLPEEGLKFMVYLQKENIIDESGMPKERFSAEFPKEGPSILRIQQVVRGDSAAYFCASSPEAGDNTGELFFGEGSRLTVL.

The J gene is TRBJ1-6, the V gene TRBV6-1; tentative D call: TRBD1 (6 bases). V dropped 8 bases and J dropped 4 bases, with 12 bases sitting between them. The CDR3 covers 14 residues. Germline V gene data show CDR1 as MNHNS and CDR2 as SASEGT. CDR3: CASGEGGYNSPLHF. In DNA form, the CDR3 reads TGTGCCAGCGGAGAGGGGGGTTATAATTCACCCCTCCACTTT.

Concerning this clone: A read error may be the cause here, since a much bigger clone is one base away. In the same sample, other DNA sequences code for this CDR3. For the CDR3, the DNA is TGTGCCAGCAGTTCAGGGGGGAACACTGAAGCTTTCTTT. This gives the protein CASSSGGNTEAFF. This chain joins TRBV9 and TRBJ1-1; 7 nucleotides agree with TRBD1. With 5 bases clipped from V and 1 base from J, the junction kept 2 bases outside the gene matches. This CDR3 region has 13 residues. Germline CDR1 is SGDLS and CDR2 is YYNGEE.

This clone was picked up one time. The chain couples TRBV7-9 to TRBJ2-1; the D call may be TRBD1 or TRBD2 (5 bases each). This CDR3 spans 15 amino acids. With 1 base removed from V and 6 bases from J, the gap between germline ends came to 13 bases. Germline lookup yields CDR1 SEHNR and CDR2 FQNEAQ (reference sequence). CDR3 in amino acids: CASSLVGTEGNEQFF. The CDR3 nucleotides read TGTGCCAGCAGCTTAGTCGGGACCGAAGGCAATGAGCAGTTCTTC.

V usage is TRBV18 and J usage is TRBJ2-7; TRBD1 agrees at 9 bases. Trimming took 1 base from V and 1 from J; bases not matched to a gene: 5. The CDR3 loop spans 16 amino acids. Germline V gives CDR1 KGHSH, CDR2 LQKENI. The CDR3 protein is CASSPRPGTGSYEQYF. CDR3 coding DNA: TGTGCCAGCTCACCACGCCCGGGGACAGGGTCCTACGAGCAGTACTTC.

The gene calls are TRBV7-2 and TRBJ2-5, with a tentative D call TRBD2 (6 bases). The germline CDR1 and CDR2 sequences are SGHTA and FQGNSA. Trimming took 0 bases from V and 2 from J, leaving 16 bases between them. The CDR3 sequence is 17 residues long. This CDR3 is CASSLAGLPNLQETQYF. The CDR3 DNA sequence: TGTGCCAGCAGCTTAGCCGGACTACCGAACCTTCAAGAGACCCAGTACTTC.

This chain uses TRBV9 with TRBJ2-1; 9 bases agree with TRBD1. Per the germline V gene, CDR1 is SGDLS and CDR2 is YYNGEE. The CDR3 extends over 15 amino acids. Germline trimming cut 0 bases from V and 6 bases from J; bases unmatched to any gene: 4. The DNA for the CDR3 is TGTGCCAGCAGCGTAGAGGGACAGGGATCCAATGAGCAGTTCTTC. Translation gives CASSVEGQGSNEQFF.

This chain uses TRBV6-5 with TRBJ2-7; TRBD1 matches 7 bases. With V trimmed by 0 bases and J by 2 bases, 4 bases remained unmatched. CDR3 length: 15 residues. In germline, CDR1 is MNHEY, CDR2 SVGAGI. CDR3: CASSYSGQDTYEQYF. For the CDR3, the DNA is TGTGCCAGCAGTTACTCCGGACAGGATACCTACGAGCAGTACTTC.